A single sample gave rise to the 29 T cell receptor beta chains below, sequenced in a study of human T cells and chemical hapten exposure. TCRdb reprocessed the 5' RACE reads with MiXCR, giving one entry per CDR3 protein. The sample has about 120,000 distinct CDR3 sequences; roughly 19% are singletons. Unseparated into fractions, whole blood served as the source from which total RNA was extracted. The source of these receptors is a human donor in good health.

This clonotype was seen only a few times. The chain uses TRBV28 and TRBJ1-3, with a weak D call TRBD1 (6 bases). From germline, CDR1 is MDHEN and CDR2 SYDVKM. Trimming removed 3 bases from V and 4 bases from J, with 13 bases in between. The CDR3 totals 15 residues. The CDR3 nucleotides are TGTGCCAGCAGTTTTGGAGGGGGTTCAGGAAACACCATATATTTT. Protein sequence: CASSFGGGSGNTIYF.

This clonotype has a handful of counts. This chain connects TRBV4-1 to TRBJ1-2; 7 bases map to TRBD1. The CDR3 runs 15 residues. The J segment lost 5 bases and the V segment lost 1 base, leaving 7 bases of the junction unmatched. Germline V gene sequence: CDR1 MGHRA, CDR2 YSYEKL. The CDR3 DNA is TGCGCCAGCAGCCAAGGATCAGGGGGGCTGTATGGCTACACCTTC. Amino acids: CASSQGSGGLYGYTF.

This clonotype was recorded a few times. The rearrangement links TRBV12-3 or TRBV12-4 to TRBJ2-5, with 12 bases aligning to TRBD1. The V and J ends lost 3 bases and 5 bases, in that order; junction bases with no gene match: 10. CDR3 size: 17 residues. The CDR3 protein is CASSLDGTGGSGETQYF. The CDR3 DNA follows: TGTGCCAGCAGTTTGGACGGGACAGGGGGCTCCGGGGAGACCCAGTACTTC.

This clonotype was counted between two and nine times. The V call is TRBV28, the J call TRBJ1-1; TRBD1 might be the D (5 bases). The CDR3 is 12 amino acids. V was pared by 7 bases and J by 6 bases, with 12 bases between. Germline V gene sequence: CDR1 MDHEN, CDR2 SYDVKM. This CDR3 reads CASTWTGAEAFF. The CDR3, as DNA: TGTGCCAGCACTTGGACGGGGGCTGAAGCTTTCTTT. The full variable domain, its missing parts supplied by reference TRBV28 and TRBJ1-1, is DVKVTQSSRYLVKRTGEKVFLECVQDMDHENMFWYRQDPGLGLRLIYFSYDVKMKEKGDIPEGYSVSREKKERFSLILESASTNQTSMYLCASTWTGAEAFFGQGTRLTVV.

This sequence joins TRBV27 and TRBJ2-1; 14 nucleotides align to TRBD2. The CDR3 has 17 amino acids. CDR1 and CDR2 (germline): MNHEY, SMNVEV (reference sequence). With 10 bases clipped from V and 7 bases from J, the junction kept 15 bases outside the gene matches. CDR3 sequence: CATLRDRGLAGVNEQFF. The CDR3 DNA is TGTGCCACCCTCCGGGACAGGGGACTAGCGGGAGTTAATGAGCAGTTCTTC.

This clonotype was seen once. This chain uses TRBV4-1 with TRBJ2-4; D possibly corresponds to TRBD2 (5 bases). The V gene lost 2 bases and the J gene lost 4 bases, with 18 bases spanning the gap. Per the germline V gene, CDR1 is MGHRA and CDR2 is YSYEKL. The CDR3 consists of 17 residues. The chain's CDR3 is CASSQPTQGSTKNIQYF. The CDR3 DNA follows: TGCGCCAGCAGCCAACCTACCCAAGGGAGCACAAAAAACATTCAGTACTTC.

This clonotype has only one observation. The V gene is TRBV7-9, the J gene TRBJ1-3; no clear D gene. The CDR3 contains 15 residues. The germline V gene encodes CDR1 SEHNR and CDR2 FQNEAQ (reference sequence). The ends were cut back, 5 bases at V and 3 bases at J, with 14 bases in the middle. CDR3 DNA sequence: TGTGCCAGCAGCCCGAGTGGTACAGATGGAAACACCATATATTTT. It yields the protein CASSPSGTDGNTIYF.

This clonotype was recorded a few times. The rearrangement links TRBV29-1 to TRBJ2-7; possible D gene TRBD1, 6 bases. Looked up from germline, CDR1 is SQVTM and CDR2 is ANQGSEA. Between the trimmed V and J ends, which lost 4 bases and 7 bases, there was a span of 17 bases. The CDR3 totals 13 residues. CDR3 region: CSVAPYRDGEQYF. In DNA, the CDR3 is TGCAGCGTTGCGCCATACAGGGACGGGGAGCAGTACTTC.

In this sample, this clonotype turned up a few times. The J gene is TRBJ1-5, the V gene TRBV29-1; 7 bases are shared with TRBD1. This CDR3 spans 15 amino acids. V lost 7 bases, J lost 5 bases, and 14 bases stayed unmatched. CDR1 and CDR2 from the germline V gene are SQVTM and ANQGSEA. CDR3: CSEVPGQRGHQPQHF. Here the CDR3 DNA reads TGCAGCGAAGTTCCGGGACAGAGAGGCCATCAGCCCCAGCATTTT.

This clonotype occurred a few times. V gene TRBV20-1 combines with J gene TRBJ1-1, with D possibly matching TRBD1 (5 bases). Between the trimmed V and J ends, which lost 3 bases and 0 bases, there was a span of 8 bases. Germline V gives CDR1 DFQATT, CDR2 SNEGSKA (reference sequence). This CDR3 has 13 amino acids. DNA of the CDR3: TGCAGTGCTAGGGGGACGGTGAACACTGAAGCTTTCTTT. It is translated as CSARGTVNTEAFF.

This chain's CDR3 is CSVEVGASNQPQHF. The DNA of the CDR3 is TGCAGCGTTGAGGTCGGGGCTAGCAATCAGCCCCAGCATTTT. The chain employs TRBV29-1 and TRBJ1-5; tentatively, D is TRBD1 (5 bases). V was cut by 3 bases and J by 0 bases, with 9 bases left in between. This CDR3 region has 14 residues. Germline assignment: CDR1 SQVTM and CDR2 ANQGSEA.

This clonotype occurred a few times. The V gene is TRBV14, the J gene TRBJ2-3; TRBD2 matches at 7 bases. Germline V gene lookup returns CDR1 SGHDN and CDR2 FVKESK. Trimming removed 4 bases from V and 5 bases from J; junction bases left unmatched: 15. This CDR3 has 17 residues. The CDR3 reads CASSRLSWRESEDTQYF. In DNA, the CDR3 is TGTGCCAGCAGCCGCCTTAGTTGGCGGGAGTCTGAAGATACGCAGTATTTT.

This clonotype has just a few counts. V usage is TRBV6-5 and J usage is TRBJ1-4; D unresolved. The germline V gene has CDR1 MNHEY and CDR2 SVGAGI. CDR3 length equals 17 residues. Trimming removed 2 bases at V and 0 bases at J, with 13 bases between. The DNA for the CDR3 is TGTGCCAGCAGTTACCTGAATGGAGATCCAACTAATGAAAAACTGTTTTTT. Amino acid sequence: CASSYLNGDPTNEKLFF.

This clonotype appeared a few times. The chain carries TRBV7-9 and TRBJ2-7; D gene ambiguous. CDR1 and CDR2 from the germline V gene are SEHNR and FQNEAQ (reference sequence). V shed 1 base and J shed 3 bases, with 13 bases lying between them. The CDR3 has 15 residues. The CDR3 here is CASSLVVGQYYEQYF. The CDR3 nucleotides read TGTGCCAGCAGCTTAGTCGTTGGGCAGTACTACGAGCAGTACTTC.

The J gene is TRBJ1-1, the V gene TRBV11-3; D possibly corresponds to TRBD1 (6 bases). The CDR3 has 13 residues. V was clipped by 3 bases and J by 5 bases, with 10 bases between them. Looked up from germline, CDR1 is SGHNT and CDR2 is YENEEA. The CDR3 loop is CASSFETGTEAFF. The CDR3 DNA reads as TGTGCCAGCAGCTTTGAAACAGGGACTGAAGCTTTCTTT.

CDR3 DNA: TGTGCCAGCAGTTTGAGAGAGGGGTCGTCCTACGAGCAGTACTTC. It specifies CASSLREGSSYEQYF. This chain links TRBV12-3 or TRBV12-4 with TRBJ2-7, with D perhaps TRBD1 or TRBD2 (5 bases each). The CDR3 has 15 amino acids. V was pared by 3 bases and J by 1 base, with 13 bases between.

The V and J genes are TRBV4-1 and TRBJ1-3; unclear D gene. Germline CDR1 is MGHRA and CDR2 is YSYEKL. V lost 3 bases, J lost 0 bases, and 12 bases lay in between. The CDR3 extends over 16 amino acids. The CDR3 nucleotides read TGCGCCAGCAGCCAGGCGCGCGCCCGCTCTGGAAACACCATATATTTT. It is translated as CASSQARARSGNTIYF.

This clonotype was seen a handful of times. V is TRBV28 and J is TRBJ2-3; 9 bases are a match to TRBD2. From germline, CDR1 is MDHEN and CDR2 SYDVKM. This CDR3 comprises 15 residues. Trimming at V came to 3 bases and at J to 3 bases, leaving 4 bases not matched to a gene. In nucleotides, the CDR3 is TGTGCCAGCAGTTTTCCAGCGGGAGGAACAGATACGCAGTATTTT. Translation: CASSFPAGGTDTQYF.

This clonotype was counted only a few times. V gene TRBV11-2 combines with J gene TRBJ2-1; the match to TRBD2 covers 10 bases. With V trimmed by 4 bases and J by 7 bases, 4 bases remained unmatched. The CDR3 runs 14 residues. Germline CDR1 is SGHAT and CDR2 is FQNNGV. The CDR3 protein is CASSSLAGANEQFF. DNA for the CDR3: TGTGCCAGCAGCTCCCTAGCGGGAGCTAATGAGCAGTTCTTC.

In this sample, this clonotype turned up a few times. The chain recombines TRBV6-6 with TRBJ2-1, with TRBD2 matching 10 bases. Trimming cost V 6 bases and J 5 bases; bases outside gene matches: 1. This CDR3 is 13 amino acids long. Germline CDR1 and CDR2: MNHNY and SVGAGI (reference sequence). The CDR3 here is CASSTSGNNEQFF. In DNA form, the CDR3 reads TGTGCCAGCAGCACTAGCGGGAACAATGAGCAGTTCTTC.

CDR3 loop: CASSPPMGHIDNNEQFF. CDR3 nucleotide sequence: TGTGCCAGCAGTCCCCCAATGGGACACATAGATAACAATGAGCAGTTCTTC. This rearrangement joins TRBV28 to TRBJ2-1; possibly TRBD1 for D (6 bases). The CDR3 length is 17 residues. V was clipped by 5 bases and J by 5 bases, with 22 bases between them. Germline V gene sequence: CDR1 MDHEN, CDR2 SYDVKM.

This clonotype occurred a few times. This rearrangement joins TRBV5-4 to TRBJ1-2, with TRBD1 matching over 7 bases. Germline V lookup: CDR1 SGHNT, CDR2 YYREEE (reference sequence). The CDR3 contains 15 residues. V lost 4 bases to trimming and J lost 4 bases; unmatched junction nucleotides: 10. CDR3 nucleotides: TGTGCCAGCAGCCAAGACAGGGCGTCCCGCTATGGCTACACCTTC. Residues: CASSQDRASRYGYTF.

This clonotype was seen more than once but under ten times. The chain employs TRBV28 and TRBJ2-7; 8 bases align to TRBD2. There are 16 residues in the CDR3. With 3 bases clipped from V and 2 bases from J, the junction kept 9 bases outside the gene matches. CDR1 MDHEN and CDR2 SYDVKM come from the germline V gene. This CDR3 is CASSFLLAEGAYEQYF. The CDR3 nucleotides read TGTGCCAGCAGTTTTCTACTAGCGGAGGGCGCCTACGAGCAGTACTTC.

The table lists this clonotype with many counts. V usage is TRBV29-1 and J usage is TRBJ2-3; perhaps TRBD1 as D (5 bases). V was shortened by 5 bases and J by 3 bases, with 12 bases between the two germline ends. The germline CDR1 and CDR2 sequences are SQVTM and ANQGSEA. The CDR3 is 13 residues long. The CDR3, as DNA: TGCAGCGTTATGGGCAGGGTGACAGATACGCAGTATTTT. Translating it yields CSVMGRVTDTQYF.

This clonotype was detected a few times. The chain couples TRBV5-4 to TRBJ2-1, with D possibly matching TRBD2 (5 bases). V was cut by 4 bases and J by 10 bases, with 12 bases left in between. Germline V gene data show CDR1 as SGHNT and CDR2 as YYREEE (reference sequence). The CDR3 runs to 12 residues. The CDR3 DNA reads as TGTGCCAGCAGCCTGGAGGTCGGGGAGCAGTTCTTC. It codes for CASSLEVGEQFF.

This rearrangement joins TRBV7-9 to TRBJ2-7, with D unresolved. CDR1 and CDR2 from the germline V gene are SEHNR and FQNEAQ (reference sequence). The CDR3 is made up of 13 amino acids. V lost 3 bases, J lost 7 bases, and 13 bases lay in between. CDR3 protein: CASSLAAAGEQYF. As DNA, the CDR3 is TGTGCCAGCAGCTTGGCGGCCGCCGGGGAGCAGTACTTC.

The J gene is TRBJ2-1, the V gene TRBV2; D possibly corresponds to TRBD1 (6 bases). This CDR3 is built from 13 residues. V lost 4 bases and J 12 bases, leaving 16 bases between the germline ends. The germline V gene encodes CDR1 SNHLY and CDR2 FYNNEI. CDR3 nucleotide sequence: TGTGCCAGCAGTGTTCCCCCGGGACAAAGGCAGTTCTTC. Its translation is CASSVPPGQRQFF.

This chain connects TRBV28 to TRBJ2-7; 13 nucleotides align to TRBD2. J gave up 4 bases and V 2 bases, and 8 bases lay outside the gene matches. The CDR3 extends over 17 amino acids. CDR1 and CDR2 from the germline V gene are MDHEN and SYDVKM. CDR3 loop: CASSLAGLAGRGYEQYF. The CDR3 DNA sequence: TGTGCCAGCAGTTTAGCGGGACTAGCGGGAAGGGGTTACGAGCAGTACTTC. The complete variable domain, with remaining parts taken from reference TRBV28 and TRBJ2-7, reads DVKVTQSSRYLVKRTGEKVFLECVQDMDHENMFWYRQDPGLGLRLIYFSYDVKMKEKGDIPEGYSVSREKKERFSLILESASTNQTSMYLCASSLAGLAGRGYEQYFGPGTRLTVT.

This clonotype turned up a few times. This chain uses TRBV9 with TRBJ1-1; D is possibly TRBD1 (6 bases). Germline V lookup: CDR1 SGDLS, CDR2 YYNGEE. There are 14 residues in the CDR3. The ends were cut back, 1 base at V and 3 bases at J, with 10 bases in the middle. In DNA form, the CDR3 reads TGTGCCAGCAGCGTATACGCAGGGGACACTGAAGCTTTCTTT. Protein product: CASSVYAGDTEAFF.